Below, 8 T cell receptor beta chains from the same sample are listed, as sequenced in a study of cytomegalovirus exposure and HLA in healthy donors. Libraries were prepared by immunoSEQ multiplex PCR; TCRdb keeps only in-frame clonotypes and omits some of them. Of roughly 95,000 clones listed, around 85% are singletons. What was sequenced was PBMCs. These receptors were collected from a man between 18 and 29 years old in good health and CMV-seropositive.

CDR3 coding DNA: TGTGCCAGCAGGGGGACAGGGAGGCAGCCCCAGCATTTT. Translated: CASRGTGRQPQHF. The chain uses TRBV28 and TRBJ1-5, with 9 positions matching TRBD1. CDR3 length: 13 residues. V lost 6 bases and J lost 7; bases outside the gene matches: 4. Per the germline V gene, CDR1 is MDHEN and CDR2 is SYDVKM.

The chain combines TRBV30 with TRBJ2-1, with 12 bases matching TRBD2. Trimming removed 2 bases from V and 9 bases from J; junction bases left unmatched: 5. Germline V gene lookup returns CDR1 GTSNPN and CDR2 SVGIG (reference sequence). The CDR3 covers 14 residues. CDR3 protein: CAWSRTSGIGEQFF. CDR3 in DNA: TGTGCCTGGAGTAGGACTAGCGGGATAGGTGAGCAGTTCTTC.

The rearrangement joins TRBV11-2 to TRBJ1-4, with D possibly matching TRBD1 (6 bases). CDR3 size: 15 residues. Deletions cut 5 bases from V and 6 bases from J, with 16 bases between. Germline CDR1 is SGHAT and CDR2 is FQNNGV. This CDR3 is CASSLHLQGDEKLFF. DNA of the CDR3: TGTGCCAGCAGCCTCCATTTACAGGGCGATGAAAAACTGTTTTTT. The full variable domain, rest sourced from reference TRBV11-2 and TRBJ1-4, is EAGVAQSPRYKIIEKRQSVAFWCNPISGHATLYWYQQILGQGPKLLIQFQNNGVVDDSQLPKDRFSAERLKGVDSTLKIQPAKLEDSAVYLCASSLHLQGDEKLFFGSGTQLSVL.

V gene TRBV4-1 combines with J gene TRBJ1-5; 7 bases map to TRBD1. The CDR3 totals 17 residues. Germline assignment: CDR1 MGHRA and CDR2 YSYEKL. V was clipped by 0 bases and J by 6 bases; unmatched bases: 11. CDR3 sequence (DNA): TGCGCCAGCAGCCAAGACGTCGTAGGGGGCGCGAGTCAGCCCCAGCATTTT. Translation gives CASSQDVVGGASQPQHF.

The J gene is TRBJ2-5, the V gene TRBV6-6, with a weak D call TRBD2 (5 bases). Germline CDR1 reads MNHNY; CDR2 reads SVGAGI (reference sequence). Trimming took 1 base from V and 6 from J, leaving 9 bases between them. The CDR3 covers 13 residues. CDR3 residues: CASSYLSGQTQYF. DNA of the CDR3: TGTGCCAGCAGTTACTTGAGCGGCCAGACCCAGTACTTC.

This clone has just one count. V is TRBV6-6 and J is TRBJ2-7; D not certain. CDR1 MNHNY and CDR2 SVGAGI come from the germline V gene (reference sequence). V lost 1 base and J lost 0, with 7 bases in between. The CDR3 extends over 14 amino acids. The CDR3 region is CASSYFRYSYEQYF. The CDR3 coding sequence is TGTGCCAGCAGTTACTTCAGGTACTCCTACGAGCAGTACTTC.

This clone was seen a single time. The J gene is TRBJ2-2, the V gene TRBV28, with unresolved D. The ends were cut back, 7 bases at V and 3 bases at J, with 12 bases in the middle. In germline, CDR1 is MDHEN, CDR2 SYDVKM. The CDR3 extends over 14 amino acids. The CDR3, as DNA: TGTGCCAGCACCGAGACATCGTACACCGGGGAGCTGTTTTTT. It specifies CASTETSYTGELFF.

The CDR3 here is CASTGARVRGELFF. CDR3 nucleotides: TGTGCCTCGACAGGGGCGCGGGTTAGGGGGGAGCTGTTTTTT. The chain employs TRBV30 and TRBJ2-2, with 8 bases aligning to TRBD1. This CDR3 is 14 amino acids long. Germline CDR1 GTSNPN, CDR2 SVGIG (reference sequence). The V gene end was trimmed by 7 bases and the J gene end by 8 bases; junction bases not matched to a gene: 12.